The clone carrying this TCR beta chain has only a few counts. The data stem from a study of patients and donors after allogeneic stem cell transplantation. TCRdb fed the RT-PCR reads into MiXCR, producing one record per CDR3 protein. The table lists hundreds of thousands of distinct CDR3 sequences, approximately 16% of them singletons. This receptor was obtained from a human donor who was either an allogeneic HSCT recipient or a stem cell or donor lymphocyte infusion donor (not recorded which). It is not recorded whose cells these are; they may come from a transplant donor. Sequencing was performed on blood, either unsorted or a sorted T cell fraction (not recorded which).

CDR3 region: CSAMGYTGFYEQYF. CDR3 nucleotides: TGCAGTGCTATGGGCTATACAGGTTTCTACGAGCAGTACTTC. The chain has TRBV20-1 and TRBJ2-7; perhaps TRBD1 as D (5 bases). The germline V gene has CDR1 DFQATT and CDR2 SNEGSKA (reference sequence). The CDR3 sequence is 14 residues long. The V gene lost 4 bases and the J gene lost 3 bases, with 16 bases spanning the gap.